This is a list of T cell receptor beta chains from one sample in a study of T cell responses to AZD1222 COVID-19 vaccine. Measured with immunoSEQ multiplex PCR; TCRdb has only the in-frame clones, and not every one. The data contain about 150,000 clones, approximately 90% of them singletons. This specimen was peripheral blood, taken on day 0 of AZD1222 vaccination. The receptors originated from an adult in good health. Both conserved end residues are part of each CDR3. The order of the fields is D gene, CDR3 length, J gene, V gene, CDR3 DNA, CDR3 protein. A D gene is named only where the DNA matches it firmly.

d_gene: .
len: 16
j_gene: TRBJ2-2
v_gene: TRBV5-1
CDR3nt: TGCGCCAGCAGCCCAGTGGGACAAATGAACACCGGGGAGCTGTTTTTT
CDR3aa: CASSPVGQMNTGELFF

d_gene: .
len: 13
j_gene: TRBJ2-7
v_gene: TRBV4-1
CDR3nt: TGCGCCAGCAGCCGGGGGACAACTCCCGAGCAGTACTTC
CDR3aa: CASSRGTTPEQYF

d_gene: TRBD1
len: 15
j_gene: TRBJ1-3
v_gene: TRBV6-5
CDR3nt: TGTGCCAGCAGTCACGACAGGGAAAGGAGAAACACCATATATTTT
CDR3aa: CASSHDRERRNTIYF

d_gene: .
len: 15
j_gene: TRBJ1-2
v_gene: TRBV9
CDR3nt: TGTGCCAGCAGCGTAGAGGGCCGGGCCAACTATGGCTACACCTTC
CDR3aa: CASSVEGRANYGYTF

d_gene: .
len: 13
j_gene: TRBJ1-1
v_gene: TRBV11-2
CDR3nt: TGTGCCAGCAGCAAAAACACCGGTTCTGAAGCTTTCTTT
CDR3aa: CASSKNTGSEAFF

d_gene: TRBD1
len: 19
j_gene: TRBJ2-2
v_gene: TRBV6-1
CDR3nt: TGTGCCAGCAGTGCCCACTGGGACAGTAAAATTATTCACACCGGGGAGCTGTTTTTT
CDR3aa: CASSAHWDSKIIHTGELFF

d_gene: TRBD1
len: 13
j_gene: TRBJ1-1
v_gene: TRBV7-2
CDR3nt: TGTGCCAGCGGCGTGACAGGGGACACTGAAGCTTTCTTT
CDR3aa: CASGVTGDTEAFF

d_gene: .
len: 15
j_gene: TRBJ2-7
v_gene: TRBV5-1
CDR3nt: TGCGCCAGCAGCCCGGGACACGTGAGCTCCTACGAGCAGTACTTC
CDR3aa: CASSPGHVSSYEQYF

d_gene: .
len: 18
j_gene: TRBJ2-2
v_gene: TRBV18
CDR3nt: TGTGCCAGCTCACCACCCTGGCTGAGGGGCCAGAACACCGGGGAGCTGTTTTTT
CDR3aa: CASSPPWLRGQNTGELFF

d_gene: .
len: 17
j_gene: TRBJ1-2
v_gene: TRBV21-1
CDR3nt: TGTGCCAGCAGCGGCCATGGGACAGGGACTACTAACTATGGCTACACCTTC
CDR3aa: CASSGHGTGTTNYGYTF